Sequencing of this T cell receptor (beta chain) was carried out in a study of shared clonotypes between healthy human individuals. On the study more broadly: Each donor contributed plates that comprised three CD4 naive, three CD4 memory, two CD8 naive and one CD8 memory.

V shed 5 bases, J shed 7 bases, and the junction held 8 bases outside the gene matches. The CDR3 contains 15 residues. CDR1 MNHEY and CDR2 SMNVEV come from the germline V gene (reference sequence). Findings and limits, study-wide: The donor pool, a small one, limited the genetic and exposure-history diversity represented. Generation probabilities were higher for clonotypes shared across all four sorted-subset donors than for unshared ones.

As regards this clone: The antigen is undetermined.

The assay was immunoSEQ multiplex PCR, and TCRdb's table has in-frame clones only and misses some. The sample holds almost 700,000 clones; under 95% are singletons and the top ten take nearly 25%. Naive CD8 populations comprised CD45RO-negative cells positively selected for CCR7, excluding terminally differentiated effector memory CD45RA+ cells. V gene TRBV27 combines with J gene TRBJ2-2; the match to TRBD1 covers 9 bases. The source material was naive CD8+ T cells sorted from blood. The TCR was taken from a man under 40 in good health. The CDR3 DNA reads as TGTGCCAGCAGTGCCCGGGACAGGGTCAGCGGGGAGCTGTTTTTT. Translated: CASSARDRVSGELFF.